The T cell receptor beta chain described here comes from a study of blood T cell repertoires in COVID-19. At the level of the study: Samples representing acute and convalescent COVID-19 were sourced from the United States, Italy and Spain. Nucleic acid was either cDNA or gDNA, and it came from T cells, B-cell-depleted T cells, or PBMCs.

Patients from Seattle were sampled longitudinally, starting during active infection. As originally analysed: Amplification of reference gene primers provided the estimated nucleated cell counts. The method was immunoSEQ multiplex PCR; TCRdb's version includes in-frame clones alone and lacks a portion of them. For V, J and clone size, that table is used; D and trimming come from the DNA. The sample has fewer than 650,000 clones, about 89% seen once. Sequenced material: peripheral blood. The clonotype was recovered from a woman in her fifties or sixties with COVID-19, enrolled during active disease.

CDR3 nucleotide sequence: TGTGCCAGCAGCCTTCCGACTAGCGGGGACAAGGATACGCAGTATTTT. It yields the protein CASSLPTSGDKDTQYF. V and J are TRBV9 and TRBJ2-3; 11 nucleotides line up with TRBD2. Germline V CDR1 and CDR2: SGDLS, YYNGEE. This CDR3 has 16 residues. V was pared by 4 bases and J by 6 bases, with 10 bases of the junction left unmatched.